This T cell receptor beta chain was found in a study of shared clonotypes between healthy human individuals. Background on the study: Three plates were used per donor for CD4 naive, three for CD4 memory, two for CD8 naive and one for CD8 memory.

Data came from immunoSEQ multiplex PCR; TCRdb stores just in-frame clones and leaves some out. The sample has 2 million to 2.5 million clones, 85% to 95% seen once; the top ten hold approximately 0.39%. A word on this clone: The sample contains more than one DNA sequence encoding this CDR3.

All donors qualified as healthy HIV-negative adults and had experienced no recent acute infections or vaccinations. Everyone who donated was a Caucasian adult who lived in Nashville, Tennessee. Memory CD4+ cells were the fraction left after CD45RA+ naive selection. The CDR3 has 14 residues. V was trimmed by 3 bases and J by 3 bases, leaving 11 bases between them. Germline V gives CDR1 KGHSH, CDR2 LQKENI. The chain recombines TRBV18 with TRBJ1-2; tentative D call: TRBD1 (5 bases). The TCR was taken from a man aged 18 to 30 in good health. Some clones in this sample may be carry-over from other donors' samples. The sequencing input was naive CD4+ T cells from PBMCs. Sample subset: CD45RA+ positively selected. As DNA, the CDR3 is TGTGCCAGCTCACCGGGCAGGGAGGACTATGGCTACACCTTC. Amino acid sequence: CASSPGREDYGYTF.